This T cell receptor beta chain was retrieved from a study of T cells in Graves' hyperthyroidism and ophthalmopathy (dated by TCRdb to the late 2010s). The study in broad terms: Peripheral blood was sampled at the time of initial diagnosis, prior to any treatment. A discovery cohort of about a hundred patients, about 43 with Graves' ophthalmopathy and fewer than 65 with stable Graves' hyperthyroidism, was used to find distinguishing TCR V-J signatures. An independent validation cohort of around 20 hyperthyroidism patients and 17 patients who later progressed to ophthalmopathy tested prospective prediction of ophthalmopathy. For training and testing, the approximately 97 patients in the discovery cohort were randomly divided in a 7:3 ratio. The study also compared thyroid tissue and blood T-cell repertoires from 5 to 7 Graves' hyperthyroidism patients. Following sampling, methimazole starting at 30 mg daily was given to hyperthyroidism patients, and high-dose intravenous methylprednisolone was given to ophthalmopathy patients. The paper reports TCR Vbeta CDR3 sequencing of over 130 peripheral blood samples: around 41 ophthalmopathy, about 75 hyperthyroidism and roughly 17 progressor patients. Here is what the overall study found, with its caveats: A model built on a 13 V-J signature distinguished ophthalmopathy from stable hyperthyroidism, reaching roughly 88% sensitivity and around 81% specificity in cross-validation and 80%/75% in testing. Sample size was not statistically predetermined, and investigators were not blinded to group allocation. During validation, the model predicted progression to ophthalmopathy a median of approximately 6.5 months ahead of onset, with roughly 65% sensitivity and about 75% specificity. Most expanded thyroid clonotypes (frequency above 0.001) were also found in blood, which suggests that blood repertoires may mirror thyroid immune responses.

The TCR beta CDR3 regions were amplified from RNA transcripts. The TCR CDR3 was subjected to a first round of RT-PCR using the HTBI primer set and the Qiagen OneStep RT-PCR kit. Libraries were constructed in a second round of multiplex PCR, after which size selection and purification were performed. The libraries were sequenced on an Illumina HiSeq2000 using paired-end 100 bp reads. The study's own analysis went as follows. SOAPnuke was used to process the raw data, throwing out any read that contained adapters or uncalled bases, had a mean Phred below 15, or lacked an exact constant-primer or identifier match. COPE v1.2.5 was used to merge the high-quality paired reads, and each unique nucleotide sequence was defined as a clonotype. MiTCR v1.1 was used to align the clonotypes against IMGT TRBV, TRBD and TRBJ reference segments. Only V-J combinations with frequency above 0.0001, covering 99% to 99.2% of repertoires, were analysed. A TCS score was defined as the ratio between F50 (clonal expansion) and ExV (chaos), using BLOSUM62-based TCRdist between CDR3 peptides within each V-J. Welch's t-statistics and random forest reduced 450 to 600 V-J features to roughly 13, which were used in a naive Bayes classifier (R e1071). TCRdb cleaned the public reads at Q25 with fastp, built clones with MiXCR and kept in-frame beta chains. CDR3 protein duplicates are merged, each entry listing the most common genes and DNA. Here the V and J calls rest on TCRdb's processing, not on the authors' analysis. The sample table holds over 550,000 distinct CDR3 sequences, of which approximately 15% were seen once. The ten largest account for more than 15% of the sample.

The CDR3 sequence holds 13 residues, the cysteine and phenylalanine included. CDR3 DNA is the only sequence kept; it has 39 bases, read in frame from the first base. The germline V gene specifies MDHEN as CDR1 and SYDVKM as CDR2. Worth noting for this clonotype: Which antigen it targets is not known. A read error is possible here, since a much larger clone lies one base away.

Graves' hyperthyroidism was defined as stable when no progression to ophthalmopathy occurred over 18 months of follow-up. Hyperthyroidism patients were newly diagnosed, had a disease duration of under 2 months, and were aged 18 to 65 years. Patients with uncontrolled infections, other autoimmune diseases, pregnancy or lactation were excluded. Clinical symptoms, serum thyroxine and TRAb, thyroid ultrasound, and orbital computed tomography formed the basis for the diagnoses. PBMCs were isolated from around 10 ml of fresh peripheral blood by Ficoll-Paque density gradient centrifugation. Total RNA was extracted with Trizol reagent, and quality was checked on an Agilent 2100 Bioanalyzer.

This chain is built from TRBV28 and TRBJ2-5, and possibly TRBD2, on 6 matching bases. The sequence was obtained from a woman younger than 30 with Graves' hyperthyroidism. Sequencing was done on a sample of blood. The CDR3 in this case is CASSFMTRETQHF. The DNA sequence reads TGTGCCAGCAGTTTCATGACCCGGGAGACCCAGCACTTC. Here the CDR3 is joined to the reference TRBV28 and TRBJ2-5 genes, and the full variable domain is: DVKVTQSSRYLVKRTGEKVFLECVQDMDHENMFWYRQDPGLGLRLIYFSYDVKMKEKGDIPEGYSVSREKKERFSLILESASTNQTSMYLCASSFMTRETQHFGPGTRLLVL.